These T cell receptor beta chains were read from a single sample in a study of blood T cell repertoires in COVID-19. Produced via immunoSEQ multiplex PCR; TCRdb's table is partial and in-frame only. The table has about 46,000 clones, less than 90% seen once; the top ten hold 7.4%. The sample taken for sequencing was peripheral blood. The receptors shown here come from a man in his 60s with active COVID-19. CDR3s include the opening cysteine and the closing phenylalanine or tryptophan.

CASSFSGTTEAFF	TRBV7-3	TRBJ1-1
CASIPNRGSGTNEKLFF	TRBV21-1	TRBJ1-4
CASSPGLGYEQYF	TRBV13	TRBJ2-7
CASSPPMGRATDTQYF	TRBV3-1/TRBV3-2	TRBJ2-3
CASSLRGLSGNTIYF	TRBV7-8	TRBJ1-3
CASSPRGFSGYTF	TRBV12-3/TRBV12-4	TRBJ1-2
CASSLAVLINSPLHF	TRBV5-6	TRBJ1-6
CASSEVHSGGTYEQYF	TRBV6-1	TRBJ2-7
CASSLGTGTYEQYF	TRBV13	TRBJ2-7
CASSPGGAANSPLHF	TRBV14	TRBJ1-6
CASSLSYSYNEQFF	TRBV19	TRBJ2-1
CASSPPGTGSHEQYF	TRBV18	TRBJ2-7
CASSELSYEQYF	TRBV2	TRBJ2-7
CASSLTGSGNTIYF	TRBV7-9	TRBJ1-3
CASRPSGGAAEAFF	TRBV27	TRBJ1-1
CASSRQGEGQPQHF	TRBV19	TRBJ1-5
CASSTSRGSNQPQHF	TRBV28	TRBJ1-5
CGTGLWGYTF	TRBV30	TRBJ1-2
CASSAAYNEQFF	TRBV9	TRBJ2-1
CASSPGRASQDGYTF	TRBV5-4	TRBJ1-2
CASSVAAGNEQFF	TRBV9	TRBJ2-1
CASSQDVGSGYTF	TRBV4-1	TRBJ1-2
CASSLSGGLSRELFF	TRBV7-3	TRBJ2-2
CASSREPTGGRYEQYF	TRBV18	TRBJ2-7
CASSFGGPPNQPQHF	TRBV28	TRBJ1-5
CASSQRGRGSNTGELFF	TRBV4-2	TRBJ2-2
CASSPGQGLRGYF	TRBV28	TRBJ2-7
CASREAGQYF	TRBV27	TRBJ2-7
CASSLGEPYEQYF	TRBV7-6	TRBJ2-7
CASSYSSGNTIYF	TRBV6-5	TRBJ1-3
CASSYSGGLYEQYF	TRBV6-5	TRBJ2-7
CASSYGTGGAETQYF	TRBV6-2/TRBV6-3	TRBJ2-5
CASSLGTSGGAFADTQYF	TRBV11-2	TRBJ2-3
CASSSLGLAGGNEQFF	TRBV27	TRBJ2-1
CASSPGGGTSYNEQFF	TRBV7-3	TRBJ2-1
CASSPQAGATYEQYF	TRBV7-6	TRBJ2-7
CAWSPGGRLGYEQYF	TRBV30	TRBJ2-7
CASSLRGGGYGYTF	TRBV7-8	TRBJ1-2
CASSLFRGYEQYF	TRBV27	TRBJ2-7
CASSRLADYQETQYF	TRBV10-2	TRBJ2-5
CASMGSTGGRNQPQHF	TRBV19	TRBJ1-5
CASSFRGENEQFF	TRBV5-8	TRBJ2-1
CASSQGQGSTAYEQYF	TRBV14	TRBJ2-7
CASGSGRASGANVLTF	TRBV7-3	TRBJ2-6
CASSLQGGRGNEQFF	TRBV7-3	TRBJ2-1
CASRIRLAKNIQYF	TRBV10-1	TRBJ2-4
CASSVRADYNEQFF	TRBV9	TRBJ2-1
CASSQDTDQPQHF	TRBV4-2	TRBJ1-5
CAWSGGRGLEQYF	TRBV30	TRBJ2-7